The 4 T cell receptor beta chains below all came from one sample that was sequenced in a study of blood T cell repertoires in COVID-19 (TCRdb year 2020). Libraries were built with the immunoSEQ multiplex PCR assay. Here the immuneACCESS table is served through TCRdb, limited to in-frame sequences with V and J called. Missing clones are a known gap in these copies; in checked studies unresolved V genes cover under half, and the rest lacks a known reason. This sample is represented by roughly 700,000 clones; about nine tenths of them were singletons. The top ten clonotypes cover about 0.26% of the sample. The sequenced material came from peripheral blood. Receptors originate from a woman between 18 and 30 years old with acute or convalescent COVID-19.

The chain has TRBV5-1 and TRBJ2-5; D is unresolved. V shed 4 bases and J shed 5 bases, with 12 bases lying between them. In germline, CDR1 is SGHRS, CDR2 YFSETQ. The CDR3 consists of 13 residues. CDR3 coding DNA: TGCGCCAGCAGCGAAACAGACGGCGAGACCCAGTACTTC. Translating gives CASSETDGETQYF.

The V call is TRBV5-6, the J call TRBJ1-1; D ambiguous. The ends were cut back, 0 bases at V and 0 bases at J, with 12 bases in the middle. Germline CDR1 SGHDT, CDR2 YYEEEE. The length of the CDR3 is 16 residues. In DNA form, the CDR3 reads TGTGCCAGCAGCTTGGCCTTAACAGAGATGAACACTGAAGCTTTCTTT. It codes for CASSLALTEMNTEAFF.

Here the CDR3 reads CASSIGTGSFFSYEQYF. DNA for the CDR3: TGTGCCAGTAGTATCGGGACAGGGTCTTTTTTCTCCTACGAGCAGTACTTC. The rearrangement joins TRBV19 to TRBJ2-7, with TRBD1 matching over 9 bases. CDR1 is LNHDA, CDR2 SQIVND, per germline (reference sequence). The CDR3 spans 17 residues. J gave up 0 bases and V 3 bases, and 9 bases lay outside the gene matches. The complete variable domain, with remaining parts taken from reference TRBV19 and TRBJ2-7, reads DGGITQSPKYLFRKEGQNVTLSCEQNLNHDAMYWYRQDPGQGLRLIYYSQIVNDFQKGDIAEGYSVSREKKESFPLTVTSAQKNPTAFYLCASSIGTGSFFSYEQYFGPGTRLTVT.

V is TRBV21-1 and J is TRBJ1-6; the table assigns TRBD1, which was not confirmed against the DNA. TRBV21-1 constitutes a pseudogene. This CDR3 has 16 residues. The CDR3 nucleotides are TGTGCCAGCAGCGAACGACAGGGGATTGATAATTCACCCCTCCACTTT. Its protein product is CASSERQGIDNSPLHF.